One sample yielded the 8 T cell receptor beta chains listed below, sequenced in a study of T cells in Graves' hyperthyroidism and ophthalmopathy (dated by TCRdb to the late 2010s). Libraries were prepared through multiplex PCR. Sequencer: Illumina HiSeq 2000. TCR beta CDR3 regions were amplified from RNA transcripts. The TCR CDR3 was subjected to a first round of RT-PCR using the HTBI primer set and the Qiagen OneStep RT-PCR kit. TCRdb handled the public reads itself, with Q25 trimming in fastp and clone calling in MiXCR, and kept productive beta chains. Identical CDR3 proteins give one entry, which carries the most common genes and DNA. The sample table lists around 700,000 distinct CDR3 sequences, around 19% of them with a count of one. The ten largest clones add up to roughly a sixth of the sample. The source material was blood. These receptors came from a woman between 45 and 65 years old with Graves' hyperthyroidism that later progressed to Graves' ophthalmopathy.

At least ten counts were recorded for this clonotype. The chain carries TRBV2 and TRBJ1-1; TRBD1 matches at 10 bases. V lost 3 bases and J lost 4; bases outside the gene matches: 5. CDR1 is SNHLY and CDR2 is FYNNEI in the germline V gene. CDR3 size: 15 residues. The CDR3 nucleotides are TGTGCCAGCAGTGATGGACAGGGGGTAGCCACTGAAGCTTTCTTT. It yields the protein CASSDGQGVATEAFF. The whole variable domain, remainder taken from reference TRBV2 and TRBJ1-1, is EPEVTQTPSHQVTQMGQEVILRCVPISNHLYFYWYRQILGQKVEFLVSFYNNEISEKSEIFDDQFSVERPDGSNFTLKIRSTKLEDSAMYFCASSDGQGVATEAFFGQGTRLTVV.

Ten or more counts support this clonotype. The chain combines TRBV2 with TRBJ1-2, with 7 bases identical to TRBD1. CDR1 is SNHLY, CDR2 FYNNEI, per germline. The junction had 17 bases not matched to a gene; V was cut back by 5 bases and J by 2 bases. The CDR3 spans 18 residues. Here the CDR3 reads CASSKPALGGQINYGYTF. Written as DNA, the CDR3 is TGTGCCAGCAGTAAACCCGCGCTCGGGGGACAGATCAACTATGGCTACACCTTC. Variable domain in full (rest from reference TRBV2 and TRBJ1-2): EPEVTQTPSHQVTQMGQEVILRCVPISNHLYFYWYRQILGQKVEFLVSFYNNEISEKSEIFDDQFSVERPDGSNFTLKIRSTKLEDSAMYFCASSKPALGGQINYGYTFGSGTRLTVV.

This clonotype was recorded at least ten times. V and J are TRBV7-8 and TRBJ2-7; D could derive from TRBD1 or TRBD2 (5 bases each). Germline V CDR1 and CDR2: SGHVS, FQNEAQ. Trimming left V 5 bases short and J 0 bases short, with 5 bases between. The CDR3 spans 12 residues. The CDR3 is CASSGGSYEQYF. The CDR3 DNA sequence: TGTGCCAGCAGCGGGGGCTCCTACGAGCAGTACTTC.

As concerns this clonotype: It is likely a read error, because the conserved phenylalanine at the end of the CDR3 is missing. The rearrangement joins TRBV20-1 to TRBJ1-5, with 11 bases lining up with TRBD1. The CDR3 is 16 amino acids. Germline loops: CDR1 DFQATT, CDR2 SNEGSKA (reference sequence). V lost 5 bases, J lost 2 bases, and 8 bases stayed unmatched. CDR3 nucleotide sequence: TGCAGTGCTCGAAGGACAGGGGGCGACGGCAATCAGCCCCAGCATTCT. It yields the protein CSARRTGGDGNQPQHS.

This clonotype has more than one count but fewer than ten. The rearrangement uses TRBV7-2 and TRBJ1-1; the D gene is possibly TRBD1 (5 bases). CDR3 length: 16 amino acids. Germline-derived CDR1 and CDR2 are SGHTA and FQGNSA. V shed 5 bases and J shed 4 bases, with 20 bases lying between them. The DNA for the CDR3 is TGTGCCAGCAGCGCCCGGGGGGGGAGCGGGGGCACTGAAGCTTTCTTT. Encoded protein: CASSARGGSGGTEAFF.

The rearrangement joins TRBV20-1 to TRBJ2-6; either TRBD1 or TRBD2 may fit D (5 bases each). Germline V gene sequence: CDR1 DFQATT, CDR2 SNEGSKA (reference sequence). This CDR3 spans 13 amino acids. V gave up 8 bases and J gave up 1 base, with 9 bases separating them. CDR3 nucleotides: TGCAGTACGGGGCTTTCTGGGGCCAACGTCCTGACTTTC. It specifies CSTGLSGANVLTF.

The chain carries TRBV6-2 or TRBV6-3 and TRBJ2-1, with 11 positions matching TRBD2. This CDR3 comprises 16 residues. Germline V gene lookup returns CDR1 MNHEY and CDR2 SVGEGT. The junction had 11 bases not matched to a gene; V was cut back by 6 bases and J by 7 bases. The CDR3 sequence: CASSLSGGVVSNEQFF. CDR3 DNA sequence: TGTGCCAGCAGCCTTAGCGGGGGGGTGGTGAGTAATGAGCAGTTCTTC.

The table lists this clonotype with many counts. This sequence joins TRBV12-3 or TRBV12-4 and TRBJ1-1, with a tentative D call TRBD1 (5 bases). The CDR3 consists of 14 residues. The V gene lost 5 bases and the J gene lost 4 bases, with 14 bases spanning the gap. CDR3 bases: TGTGCCAGCAGTCCGACAGCCTCGTCCACTGAAGCTTTCTTT. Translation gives CASSPTASSTEAFF.